This entry lists 7 T cell receptor beta chains sequenced from one sample in a study of T-cell memory formation after mild COVID-19. TCRdb independently ran MiXCR on the 5' RACE reads; one entry per CDR3 protein. The sample lists fewer than 200,000 distinct CDR3 sequences; around 21% were seen once. Sequencing input: PBMCs or a T cell subset sorted from them (not recorded which). The receptors here all came from an adult woman who had mild COVID-19 (a few samples of this study predate the infection). Cell type and time point are not known.

V and J are TRBV19 and TRBJ1-1, with D perhaps matching TRBD1 (5 bases). Germline assignment: CDR1 LNHDA and CDR2 SQIVND (reference sequence). The CDR3 runs to 17 residues. V was shortened by 4 bases and J by 5 bases, with 23 bases between the two germline ends. The CDR3 DNA is TGTGCCAGTAGTACCATATCGGACGGGGGTAGGTGGACTGAAGCTTTCTTT. The encoded protein is CASSTISDGGRWTEAFF.

V and J are TRBV7-9 and TRBJ2-1; 8 bases agree with TRBD2. There are 17 residues in the CDR3. The germline V gene has CDR1 SEHNR and CDR2 FQNEAQ (reference sequence). V lost 1 base, J lost 9 bases, and 14 bases stayed unmatched. The CDR3 DNA reads TGTGCCAGCAGCTTAGTCACAACTAGCGGCGCTTCGCCTGAGCAGTTCTTC. Translated, it gives CASSLVTTSGASPEQFF.

This clonotype has just a few counts. This CDR3 reads CASSLLSEMNTEAFF. DNA of the CDR3: TGTGCCAGCAGCTTGCTTTCGGAGATGAACACTGAAGCTTTCTTT. V and J are TRBV7-6 and TRBJ1-1; D is unresolved. Trimming pared 3 bases from V and 0 bases from J, leaving 11 bases between. Germline V gene data show CDR1 as SGHVS and CDR2 as FNYEAQ. The CDR3 has 15 residues.

This clonotype came up a few times. The chain uses TRBV7-2 and TRBJ2-7, with D possibly TRBD1 on 5 matching bases. Deletions cut 3 bases from V and 0 bases from J, with 12 bases between. Germline CDR1 and CDR2: SGHTA and FQGNSA. This CDR3 is 15 amino acids long. This CDR3 is CASSFTGRDSYEQYF. The CDR3, as DNA: TGTGCCAGCAGCTTTACAGGAAGGGACTCCTACGAGCAGTACTTC.

This clonotype was counted a few times. This chain uses TRBV12-3 or TRBV12-4 with TRBJ2-7, with 8 bases identical to TRBD1. This CDR3 region has 14 residues. V lost 4 bases to trimming and J lost 7 bases; unmatched junction nucleotides: 9. Here the CDR3 reads CASSSDRGLWEQYF. CDR3 DNA: TGTGCCAGCAGTTCTGACAGGGGTTTGTGGGAGCAGTACTTC.

The rearrangement links TRBV7-6 to TRBJ2-1; D is perhaps TRBD2 (6 bases). The germline CDR1 and CDR2 sequences are SGHVS and FNYEAQ. With 5 bases removed from V and 3 bases from J, the gap between germline ends came to 14 bases. The CDR3 totals 15 residues. This CDR3 is CASSTTGTHYNEQFF. CDR3 DNA: TGTGCCAGCAGCACGACCGGGACTCACTACAATGAGCAGTTCTTC.

This chain joins TRBV20-1 and TRBJ2-7; 9 bases are shared with TRBD1. Losses at the gene ends were 5 bases for V and 3 bases for J; bases not matched to a gene: 5. Germline CDR1 is DFQATT and CDR2 is SNEGSKA (reference sequence). CDR3 length: 13 amino acids. In DNA, the CDR3 is TGCAGTGCTCGCCGGGACAGGGACTACGAGCAGTACTTC. Its translation: CSARRDRDYEQYF.